A single sample gave rise to the 32 T cell receptor beta chains below, sequenced in a study of blood T cell repertoires in COVID-19. Sequenced by immunoSEQ multiplex PCR; TCRdb stores in-frame clones only, minus some. The sample holds just over 300,000 clones, under 90% seen once. The sequenced material came from peripheral blood. These receptors came from a woman in her thirties with COVID-19, enrolled during active disease.

The V gene is TRBV14, the J gene TRBJ1-2, with D tentatively TRBD1 (6 bases). Trimming took off 3 bases at V and 8 bases at J, with 13 bases between the two ends. In germline, CDR1 is SGHDN, CDR2 FVKESK. The CDR3 is made up of 13 amino acids. The CDR3 DNA sequence: TGTGCCAGCAGCCACACCAGGGGTTTGGGCTACACCTTC. It encodes CASSHTRGLGYTF.

This chain links TRBV6-5 with TRBJ2-3; D not resolved. Germline assignment: CDR1 MNHEY and CDR2 SVGAGI. The CDR3 length is 14 residues. V was cut by 3 bases and J by 0 bases, with 7 bases left in between. CDR3 DNA sequence: TGTGCCAGCAGTTATCGCAGGAGCACAGATACGCAGTATTTT. Amino acid sequence: CASSYRRSTDTQYF.

The rearrangement uses TRBV21-1 and TRBJ2-7; the D call of TRBD2 is as the table states it, not checked on the DNA. TRBV21-1 is an annotated pseudogene. The CDR3 runs 14 residues. The CDR3 here is CASSEVEGSYEQYV. In nucleotides, the CDR3 is TGTGCCAGCAGCGAAGTTGAGGGCTCCTACGAGCAGTACGTC.

This rearrangement joins TRBV7-2 to TRBJ2-1; 13 nucleotides match TRBD2. The CDR3 consists of 14 residues. J was trimmed by 9 bases and V by 4 bases; bases with no gene match: 3. CDR1 and CDR2 (germline): SGHTA, FQGNSA. The CDR3, as DNA: TGTGCCAGCAGCTCTACTAGCGGGGGGGCTGAGCAGTTCTTC. Protein: CASSSTSGGAEQFF.

The V call is TRBV30, the J call TRBJ2-1; tentative D call: TRBD1 (6 bases). The CDR3 sequence is 16 residues long. Looked up from germline, CDR1 is GTSNPN and CDR2 is SVGIG (reference sequence). Trimming took 4 bases from V and 0 from J, leaving 16 bases between them. The CDR3 region is CAWTAGVSGSYNEQFF. The CDR3 region has the DNA TGTGCCTGGACTGCAGGGGTTTCGGGCTCCTACAATGAGCAGTTCTTC.

This chain connects TRBV11-3 to TRBJ2-7; 7 bases align to TRBD1. Germline V lookup: CDR1 SGHNT, CDR2 YENEEA. The CDR3 runs 16 residues. The V segment lost 3 bases and the J segment 3 bases; nucleotides outside the gene matches: 11. CDR3 sequence: CASSFSPHRGDYEQYF. In DNA, the CDR3 is TGTGCCAGCAGCTTTAGCCCTCACAGGGGCGACTACGAGCAGTACTTC.

The rearrangement links TRBV29-1 to TRBJ2-5, with D tentatively TRBD2 (7 bases). The CDR3 sequence is 14 residues long. V lost 7 bases and J 5 bases, leaving 20 bases between the germline ends. Germline V CDR1 and CDR2: SQVTM, ANQGSEA. The chain's CDR3 is CSARGGAPGETQYF. Here the CDR3 DNA reads TGCAGCGCTCGAGGGGGGGCCCCAGGGGAGACCCAGTACTTC.

The V and J genes are TRBV7-6 and TRBJ2-2; D uncertain. The germline V gene encodes CDR1 SGHVS and CDR2 FNYEAQ. There are 12 residues in the CDR3. V was shortened by 3 bases and J by 6 bases, with 5 bases between the two germline ends. CDR3 DNA sequence: TGTGCCAGCAGCTTTGCGGCCGGGGAGCTGTTTTTT. It codes for CASSFAAGELFF. Full variable domain (rest looked up from reference TRBV7-6 and TRBJ2-2): GAGVSQSPRYKVTKRGQDVALRCDPISGHVSLYWYRQALGQGPEFLTYFNYEAQQDKSGLPNDRFSAERPEGSISTLTIQRTEQRDSAMYRCASSFAAGELFFGEGSRLTVL.

The chain employs TRBV4-2 and TRBJ1-6; 8 bases fit TRBD1. The V gene end was trimmed by 5 bases and the J gene end by 3 bases; junction bases not matched to a gene: 9. Germline CDR1 LGHNA, CDR2 YNFKEQ. The CDR3 is 17 residues long. CDR3 sequence: CASSAPGQDVYNSPLHF. CDR3 nucleotides: TGTGCCAGCAGCGCGCCGGGACAGGACGTCTATAATTCACCCCTCCACTTT.

The J gene is TRBJ2-1, the V gene TRBV30, with 11 bases that match TRBD2. The CDR3 is 13 amino acids. CDR1 is GTSNPN, CDR2 SVGIG, per germline (reference sequence). The V segment lost 7 bases and the J segment 7 bases; nucleotides outside the gene matches: 6. The CDR3 DNA reads TGTGCCTTTGTAGCGGGGGGGACAAATGAGCAGTTCTTC. Encoded protein: CAFVAGGTNEQFF.

The rearrangement uses TRBV2 and TRBJ2-5; unclear D gene. Germline CDR1 reads SNHLY; CDR2 reads FYNNEI. The germline V and J ends were trimmed by 5 bases and 3 bases, with 4 bases remaining between them. There are 11 residues in the CDR3. The CDR3 DNA follows: TGTGCCAGCAGTTCCGAAGAGACCCAGTACTTC. Translated, it gives CASSSEETQYF.

The V call is TRBV6-5, the J call TRBJ1-2, with 7 bases that match TRBD1. This CDR3 region has 13 residues. Trimming removed 5 bases from V and 4 bases from J; junction bases left unmatched: 4. The germline CDR1 and CDR2 sequences are MNHEY and SVGAGI. CDR3 sequence: CASSPTGAYGYTF. The DNA for the CDR3 is TGTGCCAGCAGTCCTACAGGGGCCTATGGCTACACCTTC.

The chain employs TRBV7-3 and TRBJ2-3; possibly TRBD2 for D (6 bases). Germline V gene sequence: CDR1 SGHTA, CDR2 FQGTGA. The V gene lost 1 base and the J gene lost 1 base, with 18 bases spanning the gap. This CDR3 spans 18 amino acids. CDR3 nucleotides: TGTGCCAGCAGCTTAAGTGTTTCTACGGGGGTCCGCACAGATACGCAGTATTTT. Translating gives CASSLSVSTGVRTDTQYF. Full variable domain (rest looked up from reference TRBV7-3 and TRBJ2-3): GAGVSQTPSNKVTEKGKYVELRCDPISGHTALYWYRQSLGQGPEFLIYFQGTGAADDSGLPNDRFFAVRPEGSVSTLKIQRTERGDSAVYLCASSLSVSTGVRTDTQYFGPGTRLTVL.

The V gene is TRBV4-1, the J gene TRBJ1-4; 7 bases agree with TRBD1. The CDR3 consists of 16 residues. The V gene end was trimmed by 4 bases and the J gene end by 7 bases; junction bases not matched to a gene: 12. Germline V lookup: CDR1 MGHRA, CDR2 YSYEKL. The CDR3 sequence is CASSLVTGQIREKLFF. For the CDR3, the DNA is TGCGCCAGCAGCCTCGTTACGGGACAGATTCGTGAAAAACTGTTTTTT.

This clone was observed a single time. V usage is TRBV20-1 and J usage is TRBJ2-7; D may correspond to TRBD1 or TRBD2 (6 bases each). Germline CDR1 and CDR2: DFQATT and SNEGSKA (reference sequence). CDR3 length equals 14 residues. V was pared by 3 bases and J by 1 base, with 13 bases between. The CDR3 region is CSASAGHSSYEQYF. The DNA for the CDR3 is TGCAGTGCTAGTGCGGGACACAGTTCCTACGAGCAGTACTTC.

The chain uses TRBV11-3 and TRBJ1-3, with no clear D. CDR1 is SGHNT and CDR2 is YENEEA in the germline V gene. With 0 bases removed from V and 3 bases from J, the gap between germline ends came to 6 bases. The CDR3 totals 14 residues. In nucleotides, the CDR3 is TGTGCCAGCAGCTTAGATTCAGATGGAAACACCATATATTTT. Its protein is CASSLDSDGNTIYF. Full variable domain (outside the CDR3, taken from reference TRBV11-3 and TRBJ1-3): EAGVVQSPRYKIIEKKQPVAFWCNPISGHNTLYWYLQNLGQGPELLIRYENEEAVDDSQLPKDRFSAERLKGVDSTLKIQPAELGDSAVYLCASSLDSDGNTIYFGEGSWLTVV.

V usage is TRBV6-5 and J usage is TRBJ1-2; the D gene is possibly TRBD1 (5 bases). V was shortened by 6 bases and J by 4 bases, with 18 bases between the two germline ends. The CDR3 covers 15 residues. Germline V gene data show CDR1 as MNHEY and CDR2 as SVGAGI. The CDR3 nucleotides read TGTGCCAGCAGCCGTACGACGACAGTTGGCTATGGCTACACCTTC. As protein: CASSRTTTVGYGYTF.

The chain carries TRBV11-1 and TRBJ2-5; D is unclear. The ends were cut back, 5 bases at V and 2 bases at J, with 3 bases in the middle. This CDR3 has 11 residues. The germline V gene encodes CDR1 SGHAT and CDR2 FQDESV (reference sequence). The CDR3 bases are TGTGCCAGCAGCCAACAAGAGACCCAGTACTTC. It yields the protein CASSQQETQYF.

The CDR3: CASGLPPDRTGAVGNTIYF. The CDR3 region has the DNA TGTGCTAGTGGTTTGCCCCCCGACCGAACAGGGGCGGTAGGAAACACCATATATTTT. The chain joins TRBV12-5 to TRBJ1-3; 7 nucleotides align to TRBD1. V was pared by 2 bases and J by 4 bases, with 17 bases of the junction left unmatched. The CDR3 covers 19 residues. Germline CDR1 reads LGHNT; CDR2 reads FRNRAP.

The chain is built from TRBV7-9 and TRBJ2-7, with TRBD1 as a possible D gene (7 bases). The CDR3 is 14 residues long. Germline lookup yields CDR1 SEHNR and CDR2 FQNEAQ (reference sequence). V lost 5 bases, J lost 7 bases, and 18 bases lay in between. CDR3 sequence (DNA): TGTGCCAGCAGCCCGGGGGACAGCTTACGGGAGCAGTACTTC. Translation: CASSPGDSLREQYF.

This clone has just a few counts. The chain joins TRBV27 to TRBJ1-2; D may be TRBD1 (6 bases). V dropped 11 bases and J dropped 6 bases, with 19 bases sitting between them. Germline CDR1 reads MNHEY; CDR2 reads SMNVEV (reference sequence). The CDR3 is 13 amino acids. CDR3 region: CAAGWAGVDGYTF. The CDR3 region has the DNA TGTGCCGCCGGGTGGGCAGGGGTTGATGGCTACACCTTC.

V gene TRBV19 combines with J gene TRBJ1-2, with D tentatively TRBD1 (6 bases). Looked up from germline, CDR1 is LNHDA and CDR2 is SQIVND (reference sequence). This CDR3 has 16 residues. Trimming took 5 bases from V and 3 from J, leaving 19 bases between them. This chain's CDR3 is CASSPRTALADYGYTF. The DNA of the CDR3 is TGTGCCAGTAGTCCCCGGACAGCCCTTGCCGACTATGGCTACACCTTC.

This chain joins TRBV19 and TRBJ1-1, with 9 nucleotides matching TRBD1. The J segment lost 4 bases and the V segment lost 6 bases, leaving 0 bases of the junction unmatched. CDR3 length equals 12 residues. Germline V gene data show CDR1 as LNHDA and CDR2 as SQIVND (reference sequence). CDR3 nucleotides: TGTGCCAGTAGGGACAGGGGCACTGAAGCTTTCTTT. It encodes CASRDRGTEAFF.

In DNA, the CDR3 is TGTGCCAGCAGCTCCGGACAGGGATTGAGAAACACCATATATTTT. Protein: CASSSGQGLRNTIYF. The chain uses TRBV28 and TRBJ1-3; 8 positions agree with TRBD1. Germline trimming cut 6 bases from V and 5 bases from J; bases unmatched to any gene: 9. CDR1 is MDHEN and CDR2 is SYDVKM in the germline V gene. This CDR3 region has 15 residues.

The J gene is TRBJ2-1, the V gene TRBV10-3; tentatively, D is TRBD1 (5 bases). From germline, CDR1 is ENHRY and CDR2 SYGVKD. Trimming shortened V by 2 bases and J by 9 bases, and 26 bases separated the two germline ends. The CDR3 loop spans 18 amino acids. CDR3 sequence (DNA): TGTGCCATCAGTGAGGGGCCTGTGGGCAGGGAAAGGGTCGGTGAGCAGTTCTTC. This codes for CAISEGPVGRERVGEQFF.

The chain links TRBV7-9 to TRBJ2-1; 9 bases match TRBD1. The CDR3 totals 15 residues. V lost 4 bases and J lost 8; bases outside the gene matches: 9. Germline loops: CDR1 SEHNR, CDR2 FQNEAQ (reference sequence). The DNA for the CDR3 is TGTGCCAGCAGCTCCGGGACAGGGTTGAGGCATGAGCAGTTCTTC. Protein: CASSSGTGLRHEQFF.

The CDR3 DNA reads TGTGCCACCAGTGATTTGGGCGGAGGCACAGATACGCAGTATTTT. This gives the protein CATSDLGGGTDTQYF. The gene calls are TRBV24-1 and TRBJ2-3; D remains unclear. The V and J ends lost 0 bases and 1 base respectively, with 7 bases between them. Germline V lookup: CDR1 KGHDR, CDR2 SFDVKD. This CDR3 has 15 amino acids.

The chain joins TRBV5-4 to TRBJ2-2, with 9 positions matching TRBD1. Germline values: CDR1 SGHNT, CDR2 YYREEE (reference sequence). The CDR3 runs to 14 residues. Trimming at V came to 4 bases and at J to 5 bases, leaving 3 bases not matched to a gene. CDR3 residues: CASSRGQGTGELFF. The CDR3 bases are TGTGCCAGCAGCAGGGGACAGGGAACCGGGGAGCTGTTTTTT.

The chain employs TRBV29-1 and TRBJ2-1; 7 bases agree with TRBD2. Germline trimming cut 3 bases from V and 2 bases from J; bases unmatched to any gene: 4. CDR1 SQVTM and CDR2 ANQGSEA come from the germline V gene. The CDR3 has 14 residues. CDR3 residues: CSVEPGGAYNEQFF. CDR3 in DNA: TGCAGCGTTGAGCCTGGGGGGGCCTACAATGAGCAGTTCTTC.

This clone was observed a few times. V and J are TRBV4-2 and TRBJ2-3, with 9 positions matching TRBD2. The CDR3 length is 18 residues. Germline loops: CDR1 LGHNA, CDR2 YNFKEQ. The V segment lost 0 bases and the J segment 0 bases; nucleotides outside the gene matches: 7. The CDR3 region is CASSQESAGGPSTDTQYF. In DNA, the CDR3 is TGTGCCAGCAGCCAAGAGTCCGCGGGGGGGCCAAGCACAGATACGCAGTATTTT.

The CDR3 sequence: CASSYSSPSSDASEQYF. DNA of the CDR3: TGCGCCAGCAGCTACTCAAGTCCCTCCAGCGACGCGAGCGAGCAGTACTTC. The rearrangement joins TRBV5-1 to TRBJ2-7; D is unresolved. Deletions cut 3 bases from V and 6 bases from J, with 25 bases between. CDR1 and CDR2 from the germline V gene are SGHRS and YFSETQ. CDR3 length equals 17 residues.

The rearrangement uses TRBV15 and TRBJ1-2; D perhaps matches TRBD1 (5 bases). The germline V gene has CDR1 LNHNV and CDR2 YYDKDF (reference sequence). This CDR3 contains 13 residues. V lost 3 bases and J lost 6, with 11 bases in between. CDR3 loop: CATSRAQGDGYTF. The CDR3 DNA is TGTGCCACCAGCAGGGCCCAGGGCGATGGCTACACCTTC.